This TCR beta chain stems from a study of blood T cell repertoires in COVID-19. Study in general: From T cells, B-cell-depleted T cells, or PBMCs came the material, which was cDNA or gDNA.

V gave up 6 bases and J gave up 0 bases, with 5 bases separating them. The germline V gene encodes CDR1 DFQATT and CDR2 SNEGSKA (reference sequence). This CDR3 spans 11 amino acids. In the authors' workflow: By means of reference gene primer amplification, nucleated cell counts were estimated. Profiling relied on immunoSEQ multiplex PCR, and the TCRdb table lists in-frame clones only, not all of them. The DNA gave D and trimming, while V, J and clone size come from that table. Among 310,000 or so clones listed, 90% to 95% were seen once. Seattle patient enrollment occurred during active infection, with longitudinal follow-up thereafter.

The chain couples TRBV20-1 to TRBJ1-1; D unresolved. Specimen: peripheral blood. The receptor was isolated from a woman in her twenties or thirties with COVID-19, enrolled during active disease. This CDR3 is CSAPVNTEAFF. In DNA, the CDR3 is TGCAGTGCACCGGTGAACACTGAAGCTTTCTTT.